This TCR beta chain was observed in a study of Ad26.COV2.S vaccination and SARS-CoV-2 variants. The sample's treatment: about 20 received Ad26.COV2.S at low or high dose, single or two shots; about 5 received placebo; per-sample allocation not given. Day 63 after the first vaccine or placebo injection was the time point for sampling. Trimming shortened V by 2 bases and J by 0 bases, and 8 bases separated the two germline ends. Germline values: CDR1 MDHEN, CDR2 SYDVKM. CDR3 length: 14 residues. This clone appeared once. Its antigen is undetermined. Whole-study results and caveats: Recipients of vaccine and of placebo showed similar breadth of their non-spike TCR repertoires.

The repertoire was sequenced with immunoSEQ multiplex PCR; TCRdb's copy has only in-frame clones and lacks some. Among roughly 350,000 clones listed, around 88% were seen once. The sample here was peripheral blood, taken in a trial of Ad26.COV2.S vaccine versus placebo. This rearrangement joins TRBV28 to TRBJ2-7; D gene uncertain. This TCR came from a person aged 18-65 years who received the Ad26.COV2.S COVID-19 vaccine or a placebo. Here the CDR3 DNA reads TGTGCCAGCAGTTTAGGGATCAACTCCTACGAGCAGTACTTC. Amino acids: CASSLGINSYEQYF. The variable domain in full, with the rest retrieved from reference TRBV28 and TRBJ2-7, is DVKVTQSSRYLVKRTGEKVFLECVQDMDHENMFWYRQDPGLGLRLIYFSYDVKMKEKGDIPEGYSVSREKKERFSLILESASTNQTSMYLCASSLGINSYEQYFGPGTRLTVT.